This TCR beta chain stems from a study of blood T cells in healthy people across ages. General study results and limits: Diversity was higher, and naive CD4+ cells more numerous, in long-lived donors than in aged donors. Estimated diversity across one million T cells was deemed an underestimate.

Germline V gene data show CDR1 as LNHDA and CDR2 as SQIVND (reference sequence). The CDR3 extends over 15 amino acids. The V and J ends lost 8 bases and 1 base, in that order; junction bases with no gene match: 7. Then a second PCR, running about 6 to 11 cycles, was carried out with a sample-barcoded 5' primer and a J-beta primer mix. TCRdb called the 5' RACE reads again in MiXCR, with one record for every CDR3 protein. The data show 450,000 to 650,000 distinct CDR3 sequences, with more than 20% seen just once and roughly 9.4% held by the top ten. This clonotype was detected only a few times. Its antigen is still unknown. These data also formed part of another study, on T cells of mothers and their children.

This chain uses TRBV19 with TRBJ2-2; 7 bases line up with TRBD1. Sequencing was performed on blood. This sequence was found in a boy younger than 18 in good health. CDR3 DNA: TGTGCCAGTGCGACAGGGCTCGGGAACACCGGGGAGCTGTTTTTT. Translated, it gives CASATGLGNTGELFF.